This T cell receptor beta chain was captured in a study of radiotherapy plus CTLA-4 blockade in lung cancer (dated by TCRdb to about 2018). With respect to the entire study: Objective responses occurred in approximately 19% of enrolled patients, and 30% to 35% achieved disease control.

The study at large found these results: After treatment with radiotherapy and ipilimumab, TCR clones that came from tumors expanded in the peripheral blood. The strongest predictors of response were reported to be early dynamic shifts in blood T cell clones along with a rise in serum interferon-beta following radiation.

Focal radiation therapy combined with CTLA-4 blockade (ipilimumab) was tested in patients with chemo-refractory metastatic non-small-cell lung cancer. Only one count was recorded for this clone. Its antigen specificity is not known. Base-call qualities are not available, and no considerably larger clone is one nucleotide away. Taken from cysteine to phenylalanine, the CDR3 has 15 residues. Only the CDR3 DNA stays, 45 bases, in frame from base 1. For CDR1 and CDR2, the germline V gene lists MNHNS and SASEGT. The V and J ends are trimmed by 4 bases and 0 bases, leaving 12 bases between them. The method behind the library was the immunoSEQ multiplex PCR assay. Here the immuneACCESS table is served through TCRdb, limited to in-frame sequences with V and J called. Missing clones are a known gap in these copies; in checked studies unresolved V genes cover under half, and the rest lacks a known reason. The sample table shows tens of thousands of clones, and around 84% are seen once. The ten largest make up roughly 17% of the sample.

The V and J segments used are TRBV6-1 and TRBJ1-1, with no D gene named confidently. The clonotype was recovered from a human donor with non-small cell lung cancer that progressed on radiotherapy plus ipilimumab. The sample here was peripheral blood, taken from a patient treated with radiotherapy plus ipilimumab. The CDR3 protein: CASSAELIMNTEAFF. The DNA sequence is as follows: TGTGCCAGCAGTGCGGAACTGATTATGAACACTGAAGCTTTCTTT.